These T cell receptor beta chains were read from a single sample in a study of CD8+CD57+ T cells in acquired aplastic anemia. TCRdb itself ran the reads through MiXCR, one entry per CDR3 protein. The sample holds about 160,000 distinct CDR3 sequences, about 45% seen once. The sample comprised sorted CD4+, CD8+, or CD8+CD57+ T cells (not recorded which) from PBMCs. Receptors were obtained from a human donor with aplastic anemia. CDR3s include the opening cysteine and the closing phenylalanine or tryptophan. The D gene is left open where the match is weak. Clone sizes are given selectively: once, few, many, or a class where the clone is expanded.

clone_size j_call d_call v_call cdr3_nt cdr3_aa
NA TRBJ2-7 NA TRBV2 TGTGCCAGCAAGGGCGGGCTAGCTGTGCACGAGCAGTACTTC CASKGGLAVHEQYF
NA TRBJ2-4 NA TRBV27 TGTGCCAGCAGTTCGTCCCGGAACTTAGCCAAAAACATTCAGTACTTC CASSSSRNLAKNIQYF
many TRBJ1-1 NA TRBV12-3/TRBV12-4 TGTGCCAGCAGGGTGCTGAACACTGAAGCTTTCTTT CASRVLNTEAFF
NA TRBJ2-3 NA TRBV20-1 TGCAGTGCTAGATATGGGACATACACCACAGATACGCAGTATTTT CSARYGTYTTDTQYF
NA TRBJ2-7 NA TRBV11-1 TGTGCCAGCAGCTTGGGAGACAGCTATAATTCCTACGAGCAGTACTTC CASSLGDSYNSYEQYF
NA TRBJ2-3 NA TRBV20-1 TGCAGTGCTAGTAAAGGTGATACGCAGTATTTT CSASKGDTQYF
NA TRBJ2-5 NA TRBV4-2 TGTGCCAGCAGCCAAGGACCTCAGCGGTACCAAGAGACCCAGTACTTC CASSQGPQRYQETQYF
many TRBJ2-1 TRBD2 TRBV24-1 TGTGCCACCAGTGAGGGGGGGAATGAGCAGTTCTTC CATSEGGNEQFF
NA TRBJ1-2 TRBD1 TRBV2 TGTGCCAGCAGTGAGGGACAGGAGAACTATGGCTACACCTTC CASSEGQENYGYTF
NA TRBJ2-7 TRBD1 TRBV19 TGTGCCAGTAGGACAGGGGGCGCTTCAGGCGAGCAGTACTTC CASRTGGASGEQYF
NA TRBJ2-7 NA TRBV15 TGTGCCACCAGCAGAGATTATTCGGGTACCCGTTACGAGCAGTACTTC CATSRDYSGTRYEQYF
many TRBJ2-5 NA TRBV6-6 TGTGCCAGCAGTTACTCGGGGGGGGCCTCGGAGACCCAGTACTTC CASSYSGGASETQYF
NA TRBJ2-1 TRBD2 TRBV20-1 TGCAGTGCTGTGCTAGCGGCGAACCTTAATGAGCAGTTCTTC CSAVLAANLNEQFF
many TRBJ2-1 TRBD2 TRBV24-1 TGTGCCACCGGAAGCGGGAGTTACAATGAGCAGTTCTTC CATGSGSYNEQFF
many TRBJ2-1 TRBD2 TRBV7-9 TGTGCCAGCAGCTTAAAGCGGGAGATCTTC CASSLKREIF
NA TRBJ2-7 NA TRBV7-2 TGTGCCAGCAGCTCGCCCACCGGACCCTACGAGCAGTACTTC CASSSPTGPYEQYF
many TRBJ2-3 NA TRBV5-1 TGCGCCAGCAGCTTGGGACAGGGAGGGGATACGCAGTATTTT CASSLGQGGDTQYF
NA TRBJ2-1 NA TRBV2 TGTGCCAGCAACCCCGACCCAACGGACAATGAGCAGTTCTTC CASNPDPTDNEQFF
many TRBJ1-2 NA TRBV7-3 TGTGCCAGCTCCCCAGGGGTAAATTCTGGCTACACCTTC CASSPGVNSGYTF
many TRBJ2-3 TRBD1 TRBV4-3 TGCGCCAGCAGTCGTCGACAGGGGGCAGATACGCAGTATTTT CASSRRQGADTQYF
NA TRBJ2-7 NA TRBV28 TGTGCCAGCAGTTTACAGTCTATCTCCTACGAGCAGTACTTC CASSLQSISYEQYF
NA TRBJ1-2 TRBD1 TRBV19 TGTGCCACTTCGGACAGGCTAACAAATGGCTACACCTTC CATSDRLTNGYTF
NA TRBJ2-7 NA TRBV19 TGTGCCAGTAGTATAGTCCTCGGGAACTACGAGCAGTACTTC CASSIVLGNYEQYF
many TRBJ2-1 TRBD2 TRBV7-3 TGTGCCAGCAGCTCGACTAGCGGCACCTACAATGAGCAGTTCTTC CASSSTSGTYNEQFF
NA TRBJ1-1 TRBD1 TRBV9 TGTGCCAGCGCCTCGACAGGGAGGGACACTGAAGCTTTCTTT CASASTGRDTEAFF
many TRBJ2-3 NA TRBV11-2 TGTGCCAGCAGCATGCAGACGGGGGACACAGATACGCAGTATTTT CASSMQTGDTDTQYF
few TRBJ2-5 TRBD2 TRBV20-1 TGCAGTGCCAGCGTAGCGGGGCGGGGTGAGACCCAGTACTTC CSASVAGRGETQYF
many TRBJ1-1 TRBD1 TRBV5-4 TGTGCCAGCAGTGAACCGGGACAGTTGAACACTGAAGCTTTCTTT CASSEPGQLNTEAFF
many TRBJ1-2 NA TRBV5-1 TGCGCCAGCAGCTTGGGTTCGACAGTGGGGAACGGCTACACCTTC CASSLGSTVGNGYTF
many TRBJ2-3 NA TRBV7-2 TGTGCCAGCAGCTTGAGGGCCGGGGGAGATACGCAGTATTTT CASSLRAGGDTQYF
NA TRBJ2-1 NA TRBV6-1 TGTGCCAGCAAAGAGGAGCTCTCCTACAATGAGCAGTTCTTC CASKEELSYNEQFF
many TRBJ2-1 NA TRBV7-3 TGTGCCAGCAGCTTAGGCGATCCCTCCTACAATGAGCAGTTCTTC CASSLGDPSYNEQFF
many TRBJ2-4 TRBD2 TRBV11-2 TGTGCCAGCAGCTCCCTCCTACTAGCGGCCTCGGGCGAAAACATTCAGTACTTC CASSSLLLAASGENIQYF
NA TRBJ2-7 NA TRBV2 TGTGCCAGCAGTCCCTACAGGGCTAGCGAGCAGTACTTC CASSPYRASEQYF
many TRBJ1-1 NA TRBV14 TGTGCCAGCAGCCAAGGGGGATGGACACGGACTGAAGCTTTCTTT CASSQGGWTRTEAFF
many TRBJ2-1 NA TRBV5-1 TGCGCCAGCAGCTTCACTGTTGCCTACAATGAGCAGTTCTTC CASSFTVAYNEQFF
NA TRBJ2-2 TRBD2 TRBV2 TGTGCCAGCAGTGAGATTAGCGGGAGGGCCGGGGAGCTGTTTTTT CASSEISGRAGELFF
NA TRBJ1-2 TRBD1 TRBV11-2 TGTACCAGCAGCTTACGGACAGGGGGAGCTAACTATGGCTACACCTTC CTSSLRTGGANYGYTF
NA TRBJ1-3 NA TRBV20-1 TGCAGTGCTAACAGGGAAAGGGGAAACACCATATATTTT CSANRERGNTIYF
NA TRBJ1-1 NA TRBV4-2 TGTGCCAGCAGCCAAGGGGCCAGGGGAACTGAAGCTTTCTTT CASSQGARGTEAFF
NA TRBJ2-1 NA TRBV2 TGTGCCAGCAGTGATGATAGCTCCTACAATGAGCAGTTCTTC CASSDDSSYNEQFF
few TRBJ1-3 NA TRBV18 TGTGCCAGCTCCCCAGCGACATCTTCATATGGAAACACCATATATTTT CASSPATSSYGNTIYF
NA TRBJ2-7 TRBD2 TRBV7-6 TGTGCCAGCAGCTTATGGGCTAGCGGGAATCTACGGATCTACGAGCAGTACTTC CASSLWASGNLRIYEQYF
NA TRBJ2-4 NA TRBV5-1 TGCGCCAGCAGCTTGGCCGTAACGCCTGGCCAAAACATTCAGTACTTC CASSLAVTPGQNIQYF
NA TRBJ2-3 NA TRBV19 TGTGCCAGTAGTATCGGGGCAGGGGCTCGAAATACGCAGTATTTT CASSIGAGARNTQYF
many TRBJ1-4 NA TRBV7-2 TGTGCCAGCAGCCCCAGAACCCCTACTGAAAAACTGTTTTTT CASSPRTPTEKLFF
once TRBJ2-1 TRBD2 TRBV24-1 TGTGCCACGGGGACTAGCGGGATTGTCATGAATGAGCAGTTCTTC CATGTSGIVMNEQFF
many TRBJ1-1 TRBD1 TRBV29-1 TGCAGCGTTGCTGGACAGGGCATCGGGAACACTGAAGCTTTCTTT CSVAGQGIGNTEAFF
NA TRBJ1-1 TRBD1 TRBV25-1 TGTGCCAGCAGTAAAGGGACAGGGGCCGGATGGAGCACTGAAGCTTTCTTT CASSKGTGAGWSTEAFF
NA TRBJ2-1 TRBD2 TRBV24-1 TGTGCCACCAGTGATGCTACGACTAGCGGGGGGGCCCTAGATGAGCAGTTCTTC CATSDATTSGGALDEQFF
many TRBJ2-3 TRBD2 TRBV5-1 TGCGCCAGCAGCCCGACTAGCGCTTTAGCAGATACGCAGTATTTT CASSPTSALADTQYF
NA TRBJ1-5 NA TRBV29-1 TGCAGCAGTGAAGGGTTGGTGGGGGCGAGGCAGCCCCAGCATTTT CSSEGLVGARQPQHF
NA TRBJ1-6 TRBD1 TRBV4-1 TGCGCCAGCAGCCAAGGCAGGGGACAGGGATCACCCCTCCACTTT CASSQGRGQGSPLHF
NA TRBJ1-1 TRBD1 TRBV27 TGTGCCAGCAGTTTATCGTCAGGGGGGACTGAAGCTTTCTTT CASSLSSGGTEAFF